The next 14 T cell receptor beta chains were all read from a single sample in a study of blood T cells in healthy people across ages. Alongside a J-beta primer mix, a sample-barcoded 5' primer served in a second PCR lasting roughly 6 to 11 cycles. TCRdb re-called the 5' RACE reads through MiXCR, storing one row per CDR3 protein. The data hold around 790,000 distinct CDR3 sequences, with around 42% observed a single time. The sample comprised blood. The receptor source for this set is a man between 60 and 70 years old in good health.

The sample holds a few counts of this clonotype. This rearrangement joins TRBV2 to TRBJ2-7, with 8 bases fitting TRBD1. The CDR3 has 12 residues. J lost 3 bases, V lost 11 bases, and 6 bases had no gene match. Germline lookup yields CDR1 SNHLY and CDR2 FYNNEI. In DNA, the CDR3 is TGTGCCGGCAAGGACAGGGTCTACGAGCAGTACTTC. It encodes CAGKDRVYEQYF.

Worth noting for this clonotype: An end of the junction differs from the germline gene, which may be a read error. This chain connects TRBV4-1 to TRBJ1-1; D not resolved. This CDR3 is built from 13 residues. Germline CDR1 reads MGHRA; CDR2 reads YSYEKL. The CDR3 spells CASSQGQKTGAFF. The CDR3 DNA reads as TGCGCCAGCAGTCAAGGTCAGAAGACTGGGGCTTTCTTT.

This clonotype was found once. V usage is TRBV15 and J usage is TRBJ1-2; 10 nucleotides line up with TRBD1. With 3 bases clipped from V and 8 bases from J, the junction kept 3 bases outside the gene matches. CDR3 size: 13 residues. CDR1 LNHNV and CDR2 YYDKDF come from the germline V gene (reference sequence). The CDR3 spells CATSSDRGQGYTF. The CDR3, as DNA: TGTGCCACCAGCAGCGACAGGGGGCAAGGCTACACCTTC.

This clonotype was counted only a few times. V usage is TRBV20-1 and J usage is TRBJ1-5; the D is unclear. The V gene's germline CDR1 is DFQATT and CDR2 SNEGSKA (reference sequence). V dropped 1 base and J dropped 0 bases, with 13 bases sitting between them. This CDR3 has 16 residues. CDR3 amino acids: CSARGTRRDSNQPQHF. DNA for the CDR3: TGCAGTGCTAGAGGTACCCGGCGGGATAGCAATCAGCCCCAGCATTTT.

This clonotype has at least ten counts. The gene calls are TRBV7-2 and TRBJ1-2; D may be TRBD1 (5 bases). CDR1 SGHTA and CDR2 FQGNSA come from the germline V gene. The CDR3 contains 14 residues. V lost 8 bases and J lost 1, with 14 bases in between. The CDR3 nucleotides are TGTGCCAGCTCACCAGGGCAGAGTAACTATGGCTACACCTTC. As protein: CASSPGQSNYGYTF.

The chain uses TRBV5-5 and TRBJ2-3; unclear D gene. Germline values: CDR1 SGHKS, CDR2 YYEKEE (reference sequence). This CDR3 spans 13 amino acids. Trimming cost V 3 bases and J 4 bases, with 9 bases left between them. The CDR3: CASSSTLADTQYF. CDR3 sequence (DNA): TGTGCCAGCAGCTCCACCCTCGCAGATACGCAGTATTTT.

The chain couples TRBV5-1 to TRBJ2-2, with 8 nucleotides matching TRBD2. The CDR3 is 17 residues long. The V and J ends lost 0 bases and 2 bases, in that order; junction bases with no gene match: 6. Germline CDR1 and CDR2: SGHRS and YFSETQ. In DNA, the CDR3 is TGCGCCAGCAGCTTGGTGTCCGGACTAGCCAACACCGGGGAGCTGTTTTTT. Residues: CASSLVSGLANTGELFF.

The rearrangement joins TRBV12-3 or TRBV12-4 to TRBJ2-3; a weak D match, TRBD2 (6 bases). V was pared by 5 bases and J by 5 bases, with 11 bases between. CDR3 length: 13 residues. DNA for the CDR3: TGTGCCAGCAGTAGGAGGAGGGGAGATACGCAGTATTTT. This sequence encodes CASSRRRGDTQYF.

The chain joins TRBV2 to TRBJ2-1, with 14 bases that match TRBD2. V lost 7 bases and J lost 8; bases outside the gene matches: 4. CDR1 is SNHLY and CDR2 is FYNNEI in the germline V gene. CDR3 length: 14 amino acids. The CDR3 loop reads CASIGTSGGHEQFF. The CDR3 nucleotides read TGTGCCAGCATTGGGACTAGCGGGGGCCATGAGCAGTTCTTC.

The chain is built from TRBV7-3 and TRBJ2-1, with D tentatively TRBD2 (6 bases). V dropped 5 bases and J dropped 0 bases, with 11 bases sitting between them. The CDR3 loop spans 15 amino acids. CDR1 is SGHTA, CDR2 FQGTGA, per germline. In DNA form, the CDR3 reads TGTGCCAGCAGCGCGGGGCTGAGCTCCTACAATGAGCAGTTCTTC. Its translation is CASSAGLSSYNEQFF.

The chain uses TRBV7-9 and TRBJ1-1; D perhaps matches TRBD1 (6 bases). Germline V gives CDR1 SEHNR, CDR2 FQNEAQ (reference sequence). The V gene lost 5 bases and the J gene lost 4 bases, with 14 bases spanning the gap. CDR3 length equals 14 residues. The CDR3 region has the DNA TGTGCCAGCAGCGCGACAGGACCGAGCACTGAAGCTTTCTTT. This translates into CASSATGPSTEAFF.

This clonotype was detected a few times. This sequence joins TRBV3-1 and TRBJ2-7; no firm D call. Looked up from germline, CDR1 is LGHDT and CDR2 is YNNKEL (reference sequence). V was shortened by 5 bases and J by 1 base, with 12 bases between the two germline ends. This CDR3 is built from 14 residues. Here the CDR3 reads CASSSPLASYEQYF. The CDR3 DNA reads TGTGCCAGCAGCTCCCCGTTGGCTTCCTACGAGCAGTACTTC.

This clonotype was picked up a small number of times. The chain links TRBV6-5 to TRBJ2-1; D is unclear. V gave up 2 bases and J gave up 6 bases, with 8 bases separating them. Germline V CDR1 and CDR2: MNHEY, SVGAGI. The CDR3 spans 13 residues. DNA of the CDR3: TGTGCCAGCAGTTACGGTAGAATCAATGAGCAGTTCTTC. Translated, it gives CASSYGRINEQFF.

The CDR3, as DNA: TGCGCCAGCAGCTTGGTTGGTAGTTCTAAAGAGACCCAGTACTTC. Translated, it gives CASSLVGSSKETQYF. The chain combines TRBV5-1 with TRBJ2-5; no firm D call. The germline V and J ends were trimmed by 0 bases and 3 bases, with 12 bases remaining between them. The germline V gene encodes CDR1 SGHRS and CDR2 YFSETQ. The CDR3 is 15 amino acids.